The 30 T cell receptor beta chains reported below all come from one sample, sequenced in a study of spatial heterogeneity in lung cancer (dated by TCRdb to between 2017 and 2020). Libraries were prepared through 5' RACE. Sequencing took place on a NextSeq 500. TCRdb trimmed the raw reads at Q25, called clones with MiXCR and kept productive beta chains. Merged by CDR3 protein, the rows form single entries marked with the most common genes and DNA. In all, the sample holds 8,500 to 13,000 distinct CDR3 sequences, and approximately 8.1% of those were seen once. Together, the top ten hold roughly a quarter of the sample. Taken with the paper, the label for time point translates to: sample taken at primary tumor resection. Without any cell sorting, TCR sequencing was performed on whole RNA extracted either from tumor and nontumor lung tissue or from cryopreserved PBMC samples. Sequencing was performed on PBMCs, taken at surgery. Receptors originate from a male donor with early-stage non-small cell lung cancer.

In this sample, this clonotype turned up many times. The J gene is TRBJ2-3, the V gene TRBV6-1; D is perhaps TRBD2 (5 bases). Trimming removed 8 bases at V and 9 bases at J, with 15 bases between. The CDR3 totals 12 residues. Germline-derived CDR1 and CDR2 are MNHNS and SASEGT. The CDR3 DNA follows: TGTGCCAGCGATGAAGACGGCGGGACGCAGTATTTT. Translation gives CASDEDGGTQYF.

This clonotype was seen at least ten times. V gene TRBV19 combines with J gene TRBJ2-3; D is possibly TRBD2 (5 bases). V lost 5 bases, J lost 1 base, and 10 bases lay in between. The CDR3 extends over 14 amino acids. Per the germline V gene, CDR1 is LNHDA and CDR2 is SQIVND (reference sequence). DNA for the CDR3: TGTGCCAGTAGTGAGGGCACCCGCACAGATACGCAGTATTTT. Its protein product is CASSEGTRTDTQYF. Using reference TRBV19 and TRBJ2-3 for the parts outside the CDR3, the full variable domain is DGGITQSPKYLFRKEGQNVTLSCEQNLNHDAMYWYRQDPGQGLRLIYYSQIVNDFQKGDIAEGYSVSREKKESFPLTVTSAQKNPTAFYLCASSEGTRTDTQYFGPGTRLTVL.

This clonotype was detected many times. The gene calls are TRBV9 and TRBJ2-7; the D gene is possibly TRBD2 (6 bases). Trimming stripped 4 bases from V and 5 bases from J, with 19 bases between. Germline-derived CDR1 and CDR2 are SGDLS and YYNGEE. The CDR3 contains 15 residues. The CDR3 DNA reads TGTGCCAGCAGCTCCTGGGACTCGAAGGAGGACGAGCAGTACTTC. This gives the protein CASSSWDSKEDEQYF.

The CDR3 is CASTTFGDQETQYF. CDR3 DNA sequence: TGTGCCAGCACCACCTTCGGGGACCAAGAGACCCAGTACTTC. The genes are TRBV2 and TRBJ2-5, with D perhaps TRBD2 (5 bases). The CDR3 consists of 14 residues. Trimming pared 7 bases from V and 0 bases from J, leaving 12 bases between. Germline V gene sequence: CDR1 SNHLY, CDR2 FYNNEI. Full variable domain (rest looked up from reference TRBV2 and TRBJ2-5): EPEVTQTPSHQVTQMGQEVILRCVPISNHLYFYWYRQILGQKVEFLVSFYNNEISEKSEIFDDQFSVERPDGSNFTLKIRSTKLEDSAMYFCASTTFGDQETQYFGPGTRLLVL.

This clonotype was observed many times. The chain couples TRBV6-5 to TRBJ1-1; D remains unclear. The length of the CDR3 is 15 residues. Germline loops: CDR1 MNHEY, CDR2 SVGAGI. The V and J ends lost 0 bases and 0 bases respectively, with 8 bases between them. In DNA, the CDR3 is TGTGCCAGCAGTTACTCAACAGAGTTGAACACTGAAGCTTTCTTT. Amino acids: CASSYSTELNTEAFF.

V is TRBV5-1 and J is TRBJ1-6, with 9 bases aligning to TRBD1. Germline V gives CDR1 SGHRS, CDR2 YFSETQ. The CDR3 runs 14 residues. Trimming cost V 1 base and J 7 bases; bases outside gene matches: 0. In DNA form, the CDR3 reads TGCGCCAGCAGCTTGACAGGGGGCAATTCACCCCTCCACTTT. It specifies CASSLTGGNSPLHF. The variable domain in full, with the rest retrieved from reference TRBV5-1 and TRBJ1-6, is KAGVTQTPRYLIKTRGQQVTLSCSPISGHRSVSWYQQTPGQGLQFLFEYFSETQRNKGNFPGRFSGRQFSNSRSEMNVSTLELGDSALYLCASSLTGGNSPLHFGNGTRLTVT.

The chain recombines TRBV29-1 with TRBJ2-3, with D perhaps TRBD1 or TRBD2 (5 bases each). This CDR3 is 11 amino acids long. CDR1 is SQVTM and CDR2 is ANQGSEA in the germline V gene. V was cut by 5 bases and J by 6 bases, with 9 bases left in between. The CDR3 nucleotides are TGCAGCGTTATCAGGGAGGATACGCAGTATTTT. Protein product: CSVIREDTQYF.

This clonotype was observed many times. The rearrangement links TRBV14 to TRBJ1-1; weak D call: TRBD1 (6 bases). Trimming cost V 1 base and J 3 bases, with 15 bases left between them. The CDR3 length is 16 residues. Germline V gene lookup returns CDR1 SGHDN and CDR2 FVKESK. CDR3 nucleotides: TGTGCCAGCAGCCAAGGGCTCGGGGGGCGGGACACTGAAGCTTTCTTT. It translates to CASSQGLGGRDTEAFF.

This clonotype appeared many times. The rearrangement joins TRBV2 to TRBJ1-6; D gene ambiguous. V shed 3 bases and J shed 12 bases, with 6 bases lying between them. The CDR3 totals 11 residues. Germline V CDR1 and CDR2: SNHLY, FYNNEI. The CDR3 reads CASSEGVPLHF. The CDR3 DNA is TGTGCCAGCAGTGAGGGTGTACCCCTCCACTTT.

By proportion, this clonotype is medium-sized. The V and J genes are TRBV30 and TRBJ1-6; 8 nucleotides agree with TRBD1. This CDR3 region has 16 residues. V trimming: 1 base; J trimming: 7 bases; junction bases outside the gene matches: 9. The germline V gene encodes CDR1 GTSNPN and CDR2 SVGIG (reference sequence). The CDR3 is CAWSAPRTGRNSPLHF. The CDR3 DNA reads as TGTGCCTGGAGTGCCCCCCGGACAGGGCGGAATTCACCCCTCCACTTT.

The sample holds many counts of this clonotype. V is TRBV5-6 and J is TRBJ2-1, with 9 bases aligning to TRBD1. The CDR3 loop spans 17 amino acids. CDR1 SGHDT and CDR2 YYEEEE come from the germline V gene. Losses at the gene ends were 4 bases for V and 2 bases for J; bases not matched to a gene: 10. DNA for the CDR3: TGTGCCAGCAGCCCCACCGGGACAGGGAGGACCTACAATGAGCAGTTCTTC. Residues: CASSPTGTGRTYNEQFF.

Only one count was recorded for this clonotype. CDR3 protein: CASSQGAGEETQYF. The CDR3 DNA is TGTGCCAGCAGCCAAGGGGCAGGGGAGGAGACCCAGTACTTC. The chain carries TRBV4-2 and TRBJ2-5; maybe TRBD1 (6 bases). Germline lookup yields CDR1 LGHNA and CDR2 YNFKEQ. There are 14 residues in the CDR3. V was trimmed by 1 base and J by 5 bases, leaving 11 bases between them.

The chain uses TRBV7-2 and TRBJ2-7; 7 positions match TRBD2. The V gene's germline CDR1 is SGHTA and CDR2 FQGNSA. The CDR3 loop spans 15 amino acids. V lost 5 bases to trimming and J lost 0 bases; unmatched junction nucleotides: 7. DNA for the CDR3: TGTGCCAGCAGCCAAAGCCGCGGGAGCTCCTACGAGCAGTACTTC. This gives the protein CASSQSRGSSYEQYF.

V gene TRBV28 combines with J gene TRBJ1-2, with 7 positions matching TRBD1. The J segment lost 5 bases and the V segment lost 4 bases, leaving 7 bases of the junction unmatched. The germline CDR1 and CDR2 sequences are MDHEN and SYDVKM. The length of the CDR3 is 14 residues. Here the CDR3 DNA reads TGTGCCAGCAGTTCCGAGACAGGGAGATATGGCTACACCTTC. This sequence encodes CASSSETGRYGYTF.

The table lists this clonotype with many counts. The chain links TRBV29-1 to TRBJ1-2, with 9 bases fitting TRBD1. V was pared by 6 bases and J by 4 bases, with 12 bases of the junction left unmatched. This CDR3 is 15 amino acids long. CDR1 is SQVTM, CDR2 ANQGSEA, per germline. The CDR3 nucleotides are TGCAGCGTCGACACCCCCGGGACAGGGTTCTATGGCTACACCTTC. This encodes CSVDTPGTGFYGYTF.

This clonotype was counted at least ten times. This sequence joins TRBV29-1 and TRBJ1-2; no reliable D call. V was pared by 5 bases and J by 3 bases, with 13 bases between. The CDR3 has 13 amino acids. CDR1 is SQVTM, CDR2 ANQGSEA, per germline. CDR3 DNA sequence: TGCAGCGTTTCTCGGGGTAGTGACTATGGCTACACCTTC. Protein: CSVSRGSDYGYTF.

This clonotype occurred many times. This chain joins TRBV6-1 and TRBJ1-1, with a tentative D call TRBD1 (5 bases). The CDR3 is 14 residues long. V lost 3 bases to trimming and J lost 4 bases, with 12 bases between them. Germline V lookup: CDR1 MNHNS, CDR2 SASEGT. The CDR3 protein is CASSDVQGITEAFF. The DNA of the CDR3 is TGTGCCAGCAGTGATGTGCAGGGAATCACTGAAGCTTTCTTT.

This clonotype has a count of ten or more. V usage is TRBV11-2 and J usage is TRBJ2-1; a possible D gene is TRBD2 (6 bases). The CDR3 sequence is 13 residues long. Germline values: CDR1 SGHAT, CDR2 FQNNGV. The V end lost 8 bases, the J end lost 3 bases, and 11 bases lay between the germline ends. The CDR3: CASGGYLYNEQFF. CDR3 nucleotides: TGTGCCAGCGGGGGGTACCTCTACAATGAGCAGTTCTTC. The whole variable domain, filled in from reference TRBV11-2 and TRBJ2-1, reads EAGVAQSPRYKIIEKRQSVAFWCNPISGHATLYWYQQILGQGPKLLIQFQNNGVVDDSQLPKDRFSAERLKGVDSTLKIQPAKLEDSAVYLCASGGYLYNEQFFGPGTRLTVL.

This clonotype was observed many times. The CDR3 region is CASSWRPDRGKYEQYF. The DNA of the CDR3 is TGTGCCAGCAGCTGGCGCCCGGACAGGGGGAAATACGAGCAGTACTTC. The V call is TRBV7-6, the J call TRBJ2-7; 10 bases are a match to TRBD1. J gave up 4 bases and V 4 bases, and 10 bases lay outside the gene matches. CDR3 length equals 16 residues. Germline CDR1 SGHVS, CDR2 FNYEAQ.

The CDR3 region is CASSQGTSGQETQYF. The CDR3 DNA sequence: TGTGCCAGCAGCCAAGGGACTAGCGGGCAAGAGACCCAGTACTTC. V is TRBV4-2 and J is TRBJ2-5; 11 nucleotides agree with TRBD2. Germline V gives CDR1 LGHNA, CDR2 YNFKEQ. This CDR3 region has 15 residues. V shed 1 base, J shed 2 bases, and the junction held 0 bases outside the gene matches.

This clonotype has at least ten counts. The rearrangement joins TRBV9 to TRBJ2-2, with unresolved D. The CDR3 spans 16 residues. With 3 bases removed from V and 3 bases from J, the gap between germline ends came to 15 bases. Per the germline V gene, CDR1 is SGDLS and CDR2 is YYNGEE. The CDR3 bases are TGTGCCAGCAGCGGTAGTCGGGTGTGGGACACCGGGGAGCTGTTTTTT. Translated: CASSGSRVWDTGELFF.

This clonotype ranks as medium-sized. The chain combines TRBV5-1 with TRBJ2-5, with a possible D match to TRBD1 (6 bases). V shed 5 bases and J shed 4 bases, with 12 bases lying between them. CDR3 size: 13 residues. Germline assignment: CDR1 SGHRS and CDR2 YFSETQ. CDR3 sequence: CASRQGNGETQYF. CDR3 nucleotide sequence: TGCGCCAGCAGACAGGGAAACGGAGAGACCCAGTACTTC.

V and J are TRBV24-1 and TRBJ1-1; 12 positions match TRBD1. Trimming at V came to 8 bases and at J to 5 bases, leaving 5 bases not matched to a gene. The germline V gene has CDR1 KGHDR and CDR2 SFDVKD. The length of the CDR3 is 14 residues. The CDR3 loop is CATMGQGAQTEAFF. The DNA for the CDR3 is TGTGCCACCATGGGACAGGGGGCGCAGACTGAAGCTTTCTTT.

At least ten counts were recorded for this clonotype. V gene TRBV7-8 combines with J gene TRBJ1-1; D call uncertain. The germline gives CDR1 SGHVS, CDR2 FQNEAQ. Trimming removed 5 bases at V and 7 bases at J, with 5 bases between. The CDR3 is made up of 10 amino acids. CDR3 sequence reads: CASSPLEAFF. The CDR3 region has the DNA TGTGCCAGCAGCCCCCTTGAAGCTTTCTTT.

This clonotype was detected ten times or more. V and J are TRBV18 and TRBJ2-2, with D possibly TRBD1 on 6 matching bases. Trimming stripped 8 bases from V and 7 bases from J, with 17 bases between. Germline V gene data show CDR1 as KGHSH and CDR2 as LQKENI. CDR3 length equals 14 residues. The CDR3: CASRLGGTDGELFF. As DNA, the CDR3 is TGTGCCAGCCGTCTAGGGGGAACCGACGGGGAGCTGTTTTTT.

This clonotype appeared many times. The chain links TRBV6-2 or TRBV6-3 to TRBJ2-1, with D maybe TRBD2 (5 bases). Trimming took off 2 bases at V and 2 bases at J, with 13 bases between the two ends. Germline CDR1 reads MNHEY; CDR2 reads SVGEGT. This CDR3 spans 16 amino acids. The CDR3, as DNA: TGTGCCAGCAGTTACCCCCCCGGGGAACCCTACAATGAGCAGTTCTTC. Its translation: CASSYPPGEPYNEQFF.

The chain joins TRBV14 to TRBJ1-6, with D hard to call. CDR1 and CDR2 (germline): SGHDN, FVKESK. Trimming removed 9 bases from V and 8 bases from J, with 17 bases in between. The length of the CDR3 is 14 residues. The CDR3 reads CARSRTIRDSPLHF. As DNA, the CDR3 is TGTGCCAGGAGTCGGACGATTCGAGATTCACCCCTCCACTTT.

This clonotype was observed many times. In nucleotides, the CDR3 is TGTGCCAGCAGCCTCGTCCTTGGGGGTGGGGCCAACGTCCTGACTTTC. This codes for CASSLVLGGGANVLTF. The chain has TRBV7-9 and TRBJ2-6; D may correspond to TRBD1 or TRBD2 (5 bases each). This CDR3 is 16 amino acids long. CDR1 and CDR2 from the germline V gene are SEHNR and FQNEAQ (reference sequence). V dropped 5 bases and J dropped 3 bases, with 14 bases sitting between them.

This clonotype was observed many times. The chain combines TRBV5-1 with TRBJ2-2; D uncertain. V was shortened by 5 bases and J by 4 bases, with 15 bases between the two germline ends. This CDR3 has 15 amino acids. Germline V gene data show CDR1 as SGHRS and CDR2 as YFSETQ. As DNA, the CDR3 is TGCGCCAGCAGACACGCTAACACGATCACCGGGGAGCTGTTTTTT. Its translation: CASRHANTITGELFF.

By frequency in the sample, this clonotype is medium-sized. This chain connects TRBV7-2 to TRBJ2-3; D might be TRBD2 (6 bases). The CDR3 totals 16 residues. Trimming removed 1 base from V and 3 bases from J, with 14 bases in between. Germline lookup yields CDR1 SGHTA and CDR2 FQGNSA. The CDR3 loop reads CASSLGPSGATDTQYF. CDR3 nucleotide sequence: TGTGCCAGCAGCTTAGGCCCCTCGGGAGCAACAGATACGCAGTATTTT.